This TCR beta chain was retrieved from a study of shared clonotypes between healthy human individuals. Profiling relied on immunoSEQ multiplex PCR, and the TCRdb table lists in-frame clones only, not all of them. Of millions of clones listed, 85% to 95% are singletons. The sequencing input was naive CD4+ T cells sorted from blood. Subset specified: CD45RA+ positively selected. This TCR was sampled from a man aged 18-30 years in good health.

Written as DNA, the CDR3 is TGTGCCAGCATGGACGGGAACCGCAATGAGCAGTTCTTC. Translation: CASMDGNRNEQFF. The gene calls are TRBV27 and TRBJ2-1; D might be TRBD2 (5 bases). Germline loops: CDR1 MNHEY, CDR2 SMNVEV (reference sequence). The length of the CDR3 is 13 residues. V shed 7 bases and J shed 6 bases, with 13 bases lying between them.